This T cell receptor (beta chain) originates from a study of CD8+CD57+ T cells in acquired aplastic anemia. At the level of the study: Average DNA yield from sorted CD4+ and CD8+ cells was 3.2 ug.

The ends lost 4 bases at V and 6 bases at J; junction bases unmatched: 6. The CDR3 runs to 14 residues. The germline CDR1 and CDR2 sequences are KGHDR and SFDVKD. Genomic DNA acted as the template from which TCR beta VDJ combination and CDR3 sequence profiling were carried out. MiXCR, applied by TCRdb to the reads, yields one record per CDR3 protein. In the table there are hundreds of thousands of distinct CDR3 sequences, 50% to 65% of which are singletons. Study results and limitations: Overlapping CD8+ CDR3 repertoires of patients and controls contained nearly 30 shared sequences. With respect to CD8+ Simpson's diversity, patients and controls did not differ significantly.

On this clonotype itself: Its antigen is still unknown.

It was patients with CD8+CD57+ cell expansion by flow cytometry who were chosen for sequencing. The chain carries TRBV24-1 and TRBJ2-3; 7 bases are shared with TRBD1. The material sequenced was sorted CD4+, CD8+, or CD8+CD57+ T cells (not recorded which) from PBMCs. The origin of this receptor is a human donor with aplastic anemia. The CDR3, as DNA: TGTGCCACCAGTGACTCGCTGACAGGGGATACGCAGTATTTT. Translated: CATSDSLTGDTQYF.